This T cell receptor beta chain was observed in a study of T cells in Graves' hyperthyroidism and ophthalmopathy. The study's findings and limits: Stable hyperthyroidism was separated from ophthalmopathy by a model based on 13 V-J features. Most expanded thyroid clonotypes above 0.001 also appeared in blood.

Amplification targeted TCR beta CDR3 regions from RNA transcripts. A first-round RT-PCR of the TCR CDR3 used the HTBI primer set. One entry per CDR3 protein, called by TCRdb with MiXCR from the multiplex PCR reads. The table lists around 390,000 distinct CDR3 sequences, around 15% of them singletons. Patients with uncontrolled infections, other autoimmune diseases, pregnancy or lactation were excluded. This clonotype was detected many times. The antigen remains unidentified. This clonotype was obtained from a woman aged 25 to 39 with Graves' ophthalmopathy. Sequencing was done on a sample of blood.

The CDR3 loop is CASSSTDTGNTIYF. The CDR3, as DNA: TGTGCCAGCAGCTCGACAGATACTGGAAACACCATATATTTT. The V call is TRBV11-2, the J call TRBJ1-3, with D possibly matching TRBD1 (5 bases). From germline, CDR1 is SGHAT and CDR2 FQNNGV. Trimming removed 4 bases at V and 2 bases at J, with 9 bases between. The CDR3 has 14 residues.